The 2 T cell receptor beta chains in this list originate from one sample, sequenced in a study of beta chain features in type 1 diabetes. The whole isolated RNA underwent reverse transcription, so sequencing captured expressed TCRB transcripts. The data were produced by immunoSEQ multiplex PCR, yet TCRdb's version contains in-frame clones alone and is incomplete. The data contain over 150,000 clones, about 8.5% of them singletons. The sequencing sample was made of central memory CD4+ T cells from blood. All receptors derive from a man younger than 30 in good health.

The chain is built from TRBV5-1 and TRBJ2-1, with no clear D. The germline V gene has CDR1 SGHRS and CDR2 YFSETQ. The CDR3 consists of 13 residues. V lost 0 bases, J lost 8 bases, and 9 bases lay in between. CDR3 DNA: TGCGCCAGCAGCTTGGCAGTGGGCCATGAGCAGTTCTTC. Translation gives CASSLAVGHEQFF.

In this sample, this clone turned up many times. The rearrangement uses TRBV7-9 and TRBJ1-1; D unresolved. The CDR3 extends over 14 amino acids. V gave up 6 bases and J gave up 4 bases, with 15 bases separating them. Germline V lookup: CDR1 SEHNR, CDR2 FQNEAQ (reference sequence). The CDR3 sequence: CASRRSLEGTEAFF. The CDR3 DNA reads TGTGCCAGCAGGCGTAGCCTTGAAGGCACTGAAGCTTTCTTT.